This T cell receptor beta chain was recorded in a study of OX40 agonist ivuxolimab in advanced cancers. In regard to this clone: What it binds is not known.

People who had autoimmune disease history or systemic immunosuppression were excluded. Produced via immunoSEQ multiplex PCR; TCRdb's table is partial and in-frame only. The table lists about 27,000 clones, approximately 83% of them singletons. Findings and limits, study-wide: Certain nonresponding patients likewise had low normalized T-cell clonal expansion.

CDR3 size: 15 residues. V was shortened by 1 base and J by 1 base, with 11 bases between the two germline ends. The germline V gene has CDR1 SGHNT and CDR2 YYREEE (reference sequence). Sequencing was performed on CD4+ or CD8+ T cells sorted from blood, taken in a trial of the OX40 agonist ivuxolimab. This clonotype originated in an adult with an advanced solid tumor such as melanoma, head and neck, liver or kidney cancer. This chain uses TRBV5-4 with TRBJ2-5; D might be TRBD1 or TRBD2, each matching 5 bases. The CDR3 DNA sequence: TGTGCCAGCAGCTTGATGGGGGAAGCCCAAGAGACCCAGTACTTC. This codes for CASSLMGEAQETQYF.